These T cell receptor beta chains were read from a single sample in a study of blood T cell repertoires in COVID-19. Data came from immunoSEQ multiplex PCR; TCRdb stores just in-frame clones and leaves some out. The data show about 140,000 clones, 80% to 90% seen once. The sample taken for sequencing was peripheral blood. The receptors come from a woman aged 60-75 years with acute or convalescent COVID-19. CDR3s include the opening cysteine and the closing phenylalanine or tryptophan. D genes are given only for firm matches. Only part of the rows carry a size: once, few, many, or a class if the clone is expanded.

CDR3aa	CDR3nt	d_gene	len	abundance	v_gene	j_gene
CATSRDRRSPLHF	TGTGCCACCAGCAGAGATCGGCGGTCACCCCTCCACTTT	NA	13	NA	TRBV15	TRBJ1-6
CATSIYNEQFF	TGTGCCACCTCCATCTACAATGAGCAGTTCTTC	NA	11	NA	TRBV24-1	TRBJ2-1
CASSESGREGEQFF	TGTGCCAGCAGTGAATCGGGCAGAGAGGGTGAGCAGTTCTTC	NA	14	NA	TRBV25-1	TRBJ2-1
CASSTSRQGTGNTIYF	TGTGCCAGCAGCACCTCGAGACAGGGAACAGGAAACACCATATATTTT	TRBD1	16	NA	TRBV6-2/TRBV6-3	TRBJ1-3
CAWTGFYGYTF	TGTGCCTGGACAGGGTTCTATGGCTACACCTTC	NA	11	once	TRBV30	TRBJ1-2
CASSADRAGGAQLNYGYTF	TGTGCCAGCAGTGCCGACAGGGCAGGGGGCGCGCAGTTAAACTATGGCTACACCTTC	TRBD1	19	once	TRBV6-4	TRBJ1-2
CASSRVPSSGGDTDTQYF	TGTGCCAGCAGTCGGGTCCCATCGAGCGGGGGGGACACAGATACGCAGTATTTT	TRBD2	18	NA	TRBV6-6	TRBJ2-3
CASSQERTISYGYTF	TGCGCCAGCAGCCAAGAGAGGACAATCTCCTATGGCTACACCTTC	NA	15	NA	TRBV4-3	TRBJ1-2
CASRPGQGWSYEQYF	TGTGCCAGTCGACCCGGACAGGGGTGGTCCTACGAGCAGTACTTC	TRBD1	15	NA	TRBV19	TRBJ2-7
CASSSDRGYTEAFF	TGTGCCAGCAGCTCCGACAGGGGTTACACTGAAGCTTTCTTT	TRBD1	14	NA	TRBV11-2	TRBJ1-1
CSASVAATNEKLFF	TGCAGTGCTAGTGTGGCAGCAACTAATGAAAAACTGTTTTTT	NA	14	NA	TRBV20-1	TRBJ1-4
CASSQRGGGELFF	TGTGCCAGCAGCCAGAGGGGAGGCGGGGAGCTGTTTTTT	NA	13	NA	TRBV3-1/TRBV3-2	TRBJ2-2
CASSPEGGRGYTF	TGTGCCAGTAGTCCGGAGGGGGGGCGCGGCTACACCTTC	NA	13	once	TRBV19	TRBJ1-2
CASSPGGFLGAGTGELFF	TGTGCCAGCAGCCCGGGGGGCTTTTTGGGGGCCGGAACCGGGGAGCTGTTTTTT	NA	18	NA	TRBV5-4	TRBJ2-2
CASRALAGSTGELFF	TGTGCCAGCAGAGCCTTAGCGGGGTCCACCGGGGAGCTGTTTTTT	TRBD2	15	NA	TRBV6-5	TRBJ2-2
CASSAGLAVEVDTQYF	TGTGCCAGTAGTGCGGGACTAGCGGTTGAGGTTGATACGCAGTATTTT	TRBD2	16	NA	TRBV19	TRBJ2-3
CASSLFRNSPLHF	TGTGCCAGCAGTTTATTCCGGAATTCACCCCTCCACTTT	NA	13	NA	TRBV28	TRBJ1-6
CASSGGQNYGYTF	TGTGCCAGCAGTGGGGGACAGAACTATGGCTACACCTTC	TRBD1	13	few	TRBV2	TRBJ1-2
CASSIDPDIESASFF	TGTGCCAGTAGTATAGATCCCGATATAGAGTCCGCGTCTTTCTTT	NA	15	NA	TRBV19	TRBJ1-1
CASSSDRYQETQYF	TGTGCCAGCAGCTCAGACAGGTACCAAGAGACCCAGTACTTC	NA	14	NA	TRBV7-8	TRBJ2-5
CASSQDPAGNYGYTF	TGTGCCAGCAGCCAAGATCCCGCAGGGAACTATGGCTACACCTTC	NA	15	NA	TRBV14	TRBJ1-2
CASSARHGTGELFF	TGTGCCAGCAGCGCCCGCCACGGGACCGGGGAGCTGTTTTTT	NA	14	NA	TRBV9	TRBJ2-2
CASRLTGTGNTEAFF	TGTGCCAGCAGACTAACCGGGACAGGGAACACTGAAGCTTTCTTT	TRBD1	15	once	TRBV6-6	TRBJ1-1
CASNLLGLADNEQFF	TGTGCCAGCAACCTCCTTGGACTAGCTGACAATGAGCAGTTCTTC	TRBD2	15	NA	TRBV2	TRBJ2-1
CASSLALGQGDGYTF	TGTGCCAGCAGCTTAGCGCTCGGCCAGGGTGACGGCTACACCTTC	NA	15	NA	TRBV7-9	TRBJ1-2
CASSEGGWDTEAFF	TGTGCCAGCAGTGAGGGGGGATGGGACACTGAAGCTTTCTTT	NA	14	NA	TRBV2	TRBJ1-1
CASSPGWGLGGDEQYF	TGTGCCAGCTCACCCGGATGGGGGCTCGGGGGGGACGAGCAGTACTTC	TRBD2	16	NA	TRBV18	TRBJ2-7
CASRPRDSYNEQFF	TGTGCCAGCAGGCCGAGGGACTCCTACAATGAGCAGTTCTTC	NA	14	NA	TRBV5-4	TRBJ2-1
CASSPLASGGSEQFF	TGTGCCAGCAGCCCGCTAGCTAGCGGTGGCAGTGAGCAGTTCTTC	TRBD2	15	NA	TRBV7-6	TRBJ2-1
CASRQGRVGELFF	TGTGCCAGCAGACAGGGGCGGGTCGGGGAGCTGTTTTTT	TRBD1	13	few	TRBV13	TRBJ2-2
CASSPGTAGISGNTIYF	TGTGCCAGCAGCCCCGGGACAGCAGGAATCTCTGGAAACACCATATATTTT	TRBD1	17	few	TRBV3-1/TRBV3-2	TRBJ1-3
CASSLTGGRMIDTQYF	TGTGCCAGCAGCTTAACGGGGGGCCGTATGATAGATACGCAGTATTTT	NA	16	NA	TRBV7-9	TRBJ2-3
CATSIFNRGVGNTEAFF	TGTGCCACCAGCATATTTAACAGGGGCGTGGGAAACACTGAAGCTTTCTTT	TRBD1	17	NA	TRBV15	TRBJ1-1
CASSKSQGPGDAGELFF	TGCGCCAGCAGTAAGAGTCAGGGGCCCGGGGATGCCGGGGAGCTGTTTTTT	NA	17	NA	TRBV4-3	TRBJ2-2
CAWSTGGPNEKLFF	TGTGCCTGGAGTACAGGGGGCCCTAATGAAAAACTGTTTTTT	TRBD1	14	NA	TRBV30	TRBJ1-4
CSVEGVRSANNEQFF	TGCAGCGTTGAAGGGGTCCGGTCAGCGAACAATGAGCAGTTCTTC	NA	15	once	TRBV29-1	TRBJ2-1
CASSQNQNYGYTF	TGTGCCAGCAGTCAAAATCAAAACTATGGCTACACCTTC	NA	13	NA	TRBV6-5	TRBJ1-2
CASSLERGGYEQYF	TGTGCCAGCAGCCTGGAGCGGGGGGGCTACGAGCAGTACTTC	TRBD2	14	once	TRBV7-2	TRBJ2-7
CASSYPGQGGETQYF	TGTGCCAGCAGTTATCCGGGACAGGGTGGCGAGACCCAGTACTTC	TRBD1	15	NA	TRBV6-5	TRBJ2-5
CASSQKPRSVDSPLHF	TGCGCCAGCAGCCAAAAACCGAGGTCCGTGGATTCACCCCTCCACTTT	NA	16	NA	TRBV4-3	TRBJ1-6
CASSLVVTTGVGSPLHF	TGTGCCAGCAGCTTAGTAGTGACGACAGGGGTGGGTTCACCCCTCCACTTT	TRBD1	17	NA	TRBV7-9	TRBJ1-6
CASSFTGGLNYGYTF	TGTGCCAGCAGTTTTACAGGGGGCCTTAACTATGGCTACACCTTC	TRBD1	15	NA	TRBV27	TRBJ1-2
CASSIPGQSMNTEAFF	TGTGCCAGCAGTATACCGGGACAGAGCATGAACACTGAAGCTTTCTTT	TRBD1	16	NA	TRBV28	TRBJ1-1
CASSEAESGQGIGEQYF	TGTGCCAGCAGTGAAGCGGAGTCAGGACAGGGTATTGGCGAGCAGTACTTC	TRBD1	17	NA	TRBV6-1	TRBJ2-7
CASSPASGGVSQYF	TGTGCCAGCAGCCCAGCCAGCGGGGGGGTCTCTCAGTACTTC	TRBD2	14	NA	TRBV7-6	TRBJ2-5
CASSFGLNQPQHF	TGTGCCAGCAGCTTTGGCCTTAATCAGCCCCAGCATTTT	NA	13	NA	TRBV7-2	TRBJ1-5
CASSRTGTGSSYEQYF	TGCGCCAGCAGCCGAACGGGGACAGGGAGCTCCTACGAGCAGTACTTC	TRBD1	16	NA	TRBV5-1	TRBJ2-7
CASSSNTGGIGELFF	TGTGCCAGTAGTTCCAACACAGGGGGGATCGGGGAGCTGTTTTTT	TRBD1	15	NA	TRBV19	TRBJ2-2
CASSPTSGTRGYTF	TGTGCCAGCAGCCCAACCTCCGGTACGAGGGGCTACACCTTC	NA	14	NA	TRBV3-1/TRBV3-2	TRBJ1-2
CASSQDWQGARYGYTF	TGTGCCAGCAGCCAAGATTGGCAGGGGGCGCGATATGGCTACACCTTC	TRBD1	16	NA	TRBV3-1/TRBV3-2	TRBJ1-2
CASSTAAGQPQHF	TGTGCCAGCAGCACCGCGGCGGGTCAGCCCCAGCATTTT	NA	13	few	TRBV7-3	TRBJ1-5
CASSYREETQYF	TGTGCCAGCAGCTACAGGGAGGAGACCCAGTACTTC	NA	12	NA	TRBV11-3	TRBJ2-5
CASNYPGIGGYTF	TGTGCCAGCAACTACCCAGGGATAGGTGGCTACACCTTC	NA	13	once	TRBV5-8	TRBJ1-2